Listed below are T cell receptor beta chains from one sample, sequenced in a study of T cell responses to AZD1222 COVID-19 vaccine. Assay: immunoSEQ multiplex PCR; the TCRdb copy retains only in-frame clones and omits some. The sample yields 110,000 to 150,000 clones, approximately 83% seen once. Specimen: peripheral blood, collected on day 0 of AZD1222 vaccination. These receptor sequences come from an adult in good health. CDR3s include the opening cysteine and the closing phenylalanine or tryptophan. Each record gives: V gene, clone size, D gene, J gene, CDR3 DNA, CDR3 protein. D genes are given only for firm matches. Clone size is stated in some rows and not others, as once, few, many or a class when expanded.

TRBV30,-,-,TRBJ1-1,TGTGCCTGGCTGCCCCACAAGAACACTGAAGCTTTCTTT,CAWLPHKNTEAFF
TRBV7-2,few,TRBD1,TRBJ2-7,TGTGCCAGCAGCTGGACAGGGGGCCCCTACGAGCAGTACTTC,CASSWTGGPYEQYF
TRBV10-2,-,-,TRBJ2-7,TGCGCCAGCAGCGGGGGCGGGGGAAGGTCCTACGAGCAGTACTTC,CASSGGGGRSYEQYF
TRBV18,-,-,TRBJ2-7,TGTGCCAGCTCACCCGCCGGGGACTCGGGTGAGCAGTACTTC,CASSPAGDSGEQYF
TRBV12-2,-,-,TRBJ1-2,TGTGCAAGTCGCTTAGACCACCTACAGGGTCGAGGCTACACCTTC,CASRLDHLQGRGYTF
TRBV6-1,-,TRBD1,TRBJ1-5,TGTGCCAGCAGTGAAGCCAGGGGGCTAGGGAATCAGCCCCAGCATTTT,CASSEARGLGNQPQHF
TRBV29-1,few,TRBD1,TRBJ1-2,TGCAGCGTTGGTTTTATTTTGACAGGGCCCAACTATGGCTACACCTTC,CSVGFILTGPNYGYTF
TRBV29-1,-,-,TRBJ1-3,TGCAGCGCTGCACATAGCTCTGGAAACACCATATATTTT,CSAAHSSGNTIYF
TRBV5-1,-,-,TRBJ2-7,TGCGCCAGCAGCTTGAGTTTGACAGCCGACGAGCAGTACTTC,CASSLSLTADEQYF
TRBV27,-,TRBD2,TRBJ2-1,TGTGCCAGCAGCTCTTCCCTAGCGGGGGGCCTGAATGAGCAGTTCTTC,CASSSSLAGGLNEQFF
TRBV5-6,-,TRBD1,TRBJ1-1,TGTGCCAGCAGCGGACAGGGACTAAAGACTGAAGCTTTCTTT,CASSGQGLKTEAFF
TRBV4-2,-,-,TRBJ1-1,TGTGCCAGCAGCCAAGATGCGAACACTGAAGCTTTCTTT,CASSQDANTEAFF
TRBV12-5,once,-,TRBJ1-2,TGTGCTAGTGGTTTGGCTTCTATGTGGTTTAACTATGGCTACACCTTC,CASGLASMWFNYGYTF
TRBV11-2,-,-,TRBJ1-5,TGTGCCAGCAGCTCCCAGAGGGATCAGCCCCAGCATTTT,CASSSQRDQPQHF
TRBV11-2,few,-,TRBJ1-1,TGTGCCAGCAGCCAAGACAGCACTGAAGCTTTCTTT,CASSQDSTEAFF
TRBV28,-,-,TRBJ1-2,TGTGCCATCCGGCGGGCGCGGGGCTACACCTTC,CAIRRARGYTF
TRBV28,-,-,TRBJ2-2,TGTGCCAGCACCATTACATGGGGAACCGGGGAGCTGTTTTTT,CASTITWGTGELFF
TRBV30,-,-,TRBJ1-4,TGTGCCTGGAGTGTACGTGGACAATGGCCTGAAAAACTGTTTTTT,CAWSVRGQWPEKLFF
TRBV29-1,once,-,TRBJ2-1,TGCAGCGTTGAAGACGGGGGGCATGGCAATGAGCAGTTCTTC,CSVEDGGHGNEQFF
TRBV18,-,-,TRBJ1-2,TGTGCCAGCTCACCTGAGACAGGACCCTATGGCTACACCTTC,CASSPETGPYGYTF
TRBV3-1/TRBV3-2,once,TRBD2,TRBJ2-1,TGTGCCAGCAGCCCCGATCGGGCTAGCGGGAGGCACAATGAGCAGTTCTTC,CASSPDRASGRHNEQFF
TRBV11-2,-,TRBD1,TRBJ2-2,TGTGCCAGCAGCTCCTTTTCGACAGGGGGCGCCCCCGGGGAGCTGTTTTTT,CASSSFSTGGAPGELFF
TRBV4-1,-,-,TRBJ2-1,TGCGCCAGCAGTTTTGGGGGGGCGGGAGAATACAATGAGCAGTTCTTC,CASSFGGAGEYNEQFF
TRBV5-1,-,-,TRBJ2-5,TGCGCCAGCAGCTTGGAGTGGTATGAGACCCAGTACTTC,CASSLEWYETQYF
TRBV12-3/TRBV12-4,-,-,TRBJ2-7,TGTGCCAGCAGTTTCAGCTTTTACGAGCAGTACTTC,CASSFSFYEQYF
TRBV5-6,-,-,TRBJ2-1,TGTGCCAGCAGCTTACCGGGACTTGACTACAATGAGCAGTTCTTC,CASSLPGLDYNEQFF
TRBV19,-,-,TRBJ1-5,TGTGCCAGTAGTATCCGAGGGTACAATCAGCCCCAGCATTTT,CASSIRGYNQPQHF
TRBV6-5,-,TRBD1,TRBJ2-7,TGTGCCAGCAGTTACCCATCGACAGGGTCTTACGAGCAGTACTTC,CASSYPSTGSYEQYF
TRBV19,-,TRBD2,TRBJ2-3,TGTGCCAGTAGTAAAGGACTAGCGGGACGGGATACGCAGTATTTT,CASSKGLAGRDTQYF
TRBV6-5,-,-,TRBJ1-2,TGTGCCAGCAGTTACGCCGGGGCACAGCCGTATGGCTACACCTTC,CASSYAGAQPYGYTF
TRBV6-2/TRBV6-3,once,-,TRBJ2-7,TGTGCCAGCAGTTATCCGTCCTCGACGGGGGCTTACTCCTACGAGCAGTACTTC,CASSYPSSTGAYSYEQYF
TRBV5-8,-,-,TRBJ2-5,TGTGCCAGCAGCTTGGTAATGTGGGGAGGAGAGACCCAGTACTTC,CASSLVMWGGETQYF
TRBV7-9,-,-,TRBJ1-3,TGTGCCAGCAGCTTGCAGGGTAGCTCTGGAAACACCATATATTTT,CASSLQGSSGNTIYF
TRBV21-1,-,-,TRBJ2-7,TGTGCCAGCAGACTTCCCCTACAGGGGATTACCTACGAGCAGTACTTC,CASRLPLQGITYEQYF
TRBV20-1,-,-,TRBJ1-1,TGCAGTGCTAGAGTGAACACTGAAGCTTTCTTT,CSARVNTEAFF
TRBV11-3,-,TRBD2,TRBJ2-3,TGTGCCAGCTCAAACTTAGGACTAGCGGGAGATCTGGCAGATACGCAGTATTTT,CASSNLGLAGDLADTQYF
TRBV5-1,-,-,TRBJ1-1,TGCGCCAGCAGCCGGGGCCTAGGAGTCGAAGCTTTCTTT,CASSRGLGVEAFF
TRBV18,-,-,TRBJ2-7,TGTGCCAGCTCACCAATACTCTCCGAGCAGTACTTC,CASSPILSEQYF
TRBV4-1,-,TRBD1,TRBJ1-2,TGCGCCAGCAGCCAGGAGGACAGGGATGAATATGGCTACACCTTC,CASSQEDRDEYGYTF
TRBV5-8,-,-,TRBJ2-7,TGTGCCAGCAGCCTTTGGGACAACACCTACGAGCAGTACTTC,CASSLWDNTYEQYF
TRBV6-6,-,-,TRBJ1-2,TGTGCCAGCAGTTACGGGCCAGGGGAAGTGGATGGCTACACCTTC,CASSYGPGEVDGYTF
TRBV5-1,-,TRBD2,TRBJ2-7,TGCGCCAGCAGCTTAGGAGCGGGAGACTCCGAGCAGTACTTC,CASSLGAGDSEQYF
TRBV2,-,-,TRBJ1-2,TGTGCCAGCAGTAACGGCTATGGCTACACCTTC,CASSNGYGYTF